The 16 T cell receptor beta chains presented below share a single source sample, sequenced in a study of T-cell reconstitution after alpha-beta-depleted transplantation in children. Using unique molecular identifiers, the investigators prepared the TCRbeta library. A single record per CDR3 protein comes from TCRdb applying MiXCR to the PCR reads. This table holds hundreds of thousands of distinct CDR3 sequences, about 23% found once. Sequencing used PBMCs, mostly from graft donor cells, obtained 360 days after TCRalphabeta/CD19-depleted stem cell transplant. These TCRs come from a boy under two years old who had a stem cell transplant for acute myeloid leukemia, so the T cells may come from the graft donor.

This chain links TRBV14 with TRBJ2-7; tentative D call: TRBD2 (6 bases). V lost 0 bases to trimming and J lost 4 bases, with 13 bases between them. This CDR3 contains 15 residues. Germline lookup yields CDR1 SGHDN and CDR2 FVKESK. CDR3: CASSQEDLGGYEQYF. For the CDR3, the DNA is TGTGCCAGCAGCCAAGAGGATCTCGGGGGTTACGAGCAGTACTTC.

This chain uses TRBV11-2 with TRBJ1-2; no definite D call. Germline lookup yields CDR1 SGHAT and CDR2 FQNNGV. V gave up 0 bases and J gave up 0 bases, with 14 bases separating them. The CDR3 is 17 amino acids. This chain's CDR3 is CASSLEVRPPPNYGYTF. Written as DNA, the CDR3 is TGTGCCAGCAGCTTAGAGGTCAGGCCACCCCCTAACTATGGCTACACCTTC.

The genes are TRBV25-1 and TRBJ1-2, with D possibly matching TRBD1 (5 bases). V shed 3 bases and J shed 6 bases, with 11 bases lying between them. This CDR3 is 13 amino acids long. Germline-derived CDR1 and CDR2 are MGHDK and SYGVNS. The CDR3: CASSDWGPDGYTF. CDR3 in DNA: TGTGCCAGCAGTGATTGGGGCCCTGATGGCTACACCTTC.

This clonotype was observed many times. V and J are TRBV11-2 and TRBJ2-7; TRBD1 agrees at 9 bases. V lost 5 bases and J lost 3; bases outside the gene matches: 8. Germline CDR1 reads SGHAT; CDR2 reads FQNNGV. The CDR3 is 15 residues long. CDR3 nucleotide sequence: TGTGCCAGCAGCGGTCGGGACAGGGTCTACTACGAGCAGTACGTC. Translating gives CASSGRDRVYYEQYV.

This clonotype was observed many times. This chain uses TRBV28 with TRBJ2-7; D may be TRBD1 (7 bases). Germline V CDR1 and CDR2: MDHEN, SYDVKM. There are 17 residues in the CDR3. V lost 6 bases, J lost 3 bases, and 24 bases lay in between. The CDR3 protein is CASSATGRGEYSYEQYV. CDR3 DNA sequence: TGTGCCAGCAGCGCTACGGGCAGGGGGGAATATAGCTACGAGCAGTACGTC.

The V gene is TRBV28, the J gene TRBJ2-1; 9 nucleotides match TRBD1. After removal of 5 bases from V and 3 bases from J, the junction contained 11 bases not matched to a gene. The germline CDR1 and CDR2 sequences are MDHEN and SYDVKM. This CDR3 has 17 amino acids. CDR3 region: CASSRTGARPNYNEQFF. Written as DNA, the CDR3 is TGTGCCAGCAGTAGGACAGGGGCCCGACCTAACTACAATGAGCAGTTCTTC.

The chain couples TRBV12-3 or TRBV12-4 to TRBJ1-2; D is perhaps TRBD1 (6 bases). Trimming left V 6 bases short and J 5 bases short, with 16 bases between. This CDR3 is built from 14 residues. DNA for the CDR3: TGTGCCAGCAGGCCTACAGGGAGGACTTATGGCTACACCTTC. Translation: CASRPTGRTYGYTF.

The V gene is TRBV4-3, the J gene TRBJ2-1; 10 positions agree with TRBD2. Germline CDR1 is LGHNA and CDR2 is YSLEER. The CDR3 sequence is 16 residues long. Trimming removed 2 bases from V and 3 bases from J; junction bases left unmatched: 4. The DNA of the CDR3 is TGCGCCAGCAGCCAAATCGGGACTAGCGACTACAATGAGCAGTTCTTC. Residues: CASSQIGTSDYNEQFF.

Many counts were recorded for this clonotype. This rearrangement joins TRBV20-1 to TRBJ1-2; no firm D call. The CDR3 sequence is 14 residues long. The V gene's germline CDR1 is DFQATT and CDR2 SNEGSKA (reference sequence). V shed 3 bases and J shed 4 bases, with 15 bases lying between them. The CDR3 DNA is TGCAGTGCTAGGACCCAGCGGGAAGGCTATGGCTACACCTTC. Translating it yields CSARTQREGYGYTF.

The chain has TRBV2 and TRBJ1-2; 7 bases match TRBD1. Looked up from germline, CDR1 is SNHLY and CDR2 is FYNNEI. The CDR3 totals 14 residues. The V gene end was trimmed by 9 bases and the J gene end by 0 bases; junction bases not matched to a gene: 7. Here the CDR3 reads CASFSGGSNYGYTF. CDR3 nucleotides: TGTGCCAGTTTTTCAGGGGGATCTAACTATGGCTACACCTTC.

This clonotype appeared a few times. This chain joins TRBV12-3 or TRBV12-4 and TRBJ2-3; D ambiguous. The CDR3 runs to 14 residues. With 4 bases removed from V and 0 bases from J, the gap between germline ends came to 8 bases. CDR3 coding DNA: TGTGCCAGCAGTTGGGCTCACAGCACAGATACGCAGTATTTT. Amino acids: CASSWAHSTDTQYF.

This clonotype occurred a few times. V is TRBV7-2 and J is TRBJ1-2; 7 bases are a match to TRBD1. Per the germline V gene, CDR1 is SGHTA and CDR2 is FQGNSA. CDR3 length: 15 residues. V shed 3 bases and J 3 bases; nucleotides not matched to a gene: 7. The CDR3 DNA reads as TGTGCCAGCAGCTTGACTCGGGACAGCCACTATGGCTACACCTTC. This encodes CASSLTRDSHYGYTF. Drawing the rest from reference TRBV7-2 and TRBJ1-2, the complete variable domain is GAGVSQSPSNKVTEKGKDVELRCDPISGHTALYWYRQSLGQGLEFLIYFQGNSAPDKSGLPSDRFSAERTGGSVSTLTIQRTQQEDSAVYLCASSLTRDSHYGYTFGSGTRLTVV.

In its sample, this clonotype was seen many times. As DNA, the CDR3 is TGCAGTGCTAGAGATTGGGGGGCCCCTCAAGAGACCCAGTACTTC. It specifies CSARDWGAPQETQYF. The V gene is TRBV20-1, the J gene TRBJ2-5; TRBD1 or TRBD2 may be the D gene (6 bases each). The V end lost 0 bases, the J end lost 2 bases, and 13 bases lay between the germline ends. The CDR3 covers 15 residues. From germline, CDR1 is DFQATT and CDR2 SNEGSKA (reference sequence).

In this sample, this clonotype turned up many times. The CDR3 nucleotides read TGTGCCAGCAGCCATAGAAGAGGACAGCAAAGCACAGATACGCAGTATTTT. This translates into CASSHRRGQQSTDTQYF. The V call is TRBV4-2, the J call TRBJ2-3; D possibly corresponds to TRBD1 (6 bases). The V and J ends lost 3 bases and 0 bases respectively, with 16 bases between them. The CDR3 has 17 residues. Germline loops: CDR1 LGHNA, CDR2 YNFKEQ.

The V call is TRBV3-1, the J call TRBJ2-1; 14 bases fit TRBD2. Germline lookup yields CDR1 LGHDT and CDR2 YNNKEL (reference sequence). V dropped 4 bases and J dropped 5; count of bases not matched to a gene: 4. This CDR3 comprises 16 residues. The CDR3 region is CASSLETSGGDNEQFF. As DNA, the CDR3 is TGTGCCAGCAGCCTTGAGACTAGCGGGGGGGACAATGAGCAGTTCTTC.

This clonotype was counted at least ten times. The chain couples TRBV7-2 to TRBJ2-3; 8 nucleotides agree with TRBD2. This CDR3 has 15 amino acids. The V gene's germline CDR1 is SGHTA and CDR2 FQGNSA. The J segment lost 6 bases and the V segment lost 2 bases, leaving 7 bases of the junction unmatched. CDR3 amino acids: CASSLLGLGADTQYF. DNA of the CDR3: TGTGCCAGCAGCTTATTGGGACTAGGGGCCGATACGCAGTATTTT.